The 32 T cell receptor beta chains reported below all come from one sample, sequenced in a study of response to subunit inactivated influenza vaccine. MiXCR, run by TCRdb on the RT-PCR reads, gives a single entry per CDR3 protein. The table shows roughly 700,000 distinct CDR3 sequences, with roughly 14% occurring only once. The sample in question was PBMCs from blood, obtained roughly 2 weeks before vaccination. The receptors come from a man aged 45-65 years who received an inactivated influenza vaccine.

This clonotype was detected many times. This sequence joins TRBV7-9 and TRBJ1-2; TRBD1 matches at 7 bases. From germline, CDR1 is SEHNR and CDR2 FQNEAQ (reference sequence). The CDR3 contains 15 residues. The V gene end was trimmed by 6 bases and the J gene end by 8 bases; junction bases not matched to a gene: 15. The CDR3 here is CASSSHGRQGFGYTF. Written as DNA, the CDR3 is TGTGCCAGCAGTTCTCACGGGCGACAGGGATTCGGCTACACCTTC.

The chain has TRBV6-1 and TRBJ2-1; D may match TRBD1 or TRBD2 (7 bases each). The germline V gene has CDR1 MNHNS and CDR2 SASEGT. V shed 6 bases and J shed 4 bases, with 22 bases lying between them. The CDR3 has 17 residues. CDR3 protein: CASRQGPGRELYNEQFF. The DNA for the CDR3 is TGTGCCAGCAGACAGGGGCCGGGGAGGGAGCTTTACAATGAGCAGTTCTTC.

This clonotype has only a few counts. The chain employs TRBV20-1 and TRBJ2-1; D may match TRBD1 or TRBD2 (5 bases each). This CDR3 has 15 amino acids. Between the trimmed V and J ends, which lost 5 bases and 6 bases, there was a span of 20 bases. Germline V CDR1 and CDR2: DFQATT, SNEGSKA (reference sequence). CDR3: CSAPRSSQGVNEQFF. The DNA of the CDR3 is TGCAGTGCTCCTAGATCATCTCAGGGAGTCAATGAGCAGTTCTTC.

The V gene is TRBV20-1, the J gene TRBJ2-1; TRBD2 matches 10 bases. The length of the CDR3 is 14 residues. The V segment lost 4 bases and the J segment 5 bases; nucleotides outside the gene matches: 5. Germline-derived CDR1 and CDR2 are DFQATT and SNEGSKA (reference sequence). DNA of the CDR3: TGCAGTGCTAATAGCGGGAGGCAAAACAATGAGCAGTTCTTC. Amino acids: CSANSGRQNNEQFF.

The chain recombines TRBV13 with TRBJ1-4; TRBD1 aligns across 7 bases. CDR3 size: 13 residues. Per germline, CDR1 PRHDT and CDR2 FYEKMQ (reference sequence). Trimming removed 5 bases from V and 8 bases from J; junction bases left unmatched: 5. In DNA, the CDR3 is TGTGCCAGCAGCGCAAGGGGGCACGAAAAACTGTTTTTT. This codes for CASSARGHEKLFF.

V gene TRBV12-3 or TRBV12-4 combines with J gene TRBJ1-1; D unresolved. This CDR3 spans 13 amino acids. The V end was cut by 7 bases, the J end by 4 bases, with 13 bases between. CDR3 DNA: TGTGCCAGCACCATACATAAGGGCACTGAAGCTTTCTTT. Residues: CASTIHKGTEAFF.

This clonotype was counted only a few times. The rearrangement links TRBV20-1 to TRBJ2-1; 9 nucleotides align to TRBD1. The germline V gene has CDR1 DFQATT and CDR2 SNEGSKA (reference sequence). The CDR3 spans 14 residues. Trimming took 5 bases from V and 6 from J; bases not matched to a gene: 8. The CDR3 reads CSALGTGRGNEQFF. Here the CDR3 DNA reads TGCAGTGCTCTGGGGACAGGGAGAGGCAATGAGCAGTTCTTC.

V is TRBV7-2 and J is TRBJ1-6; 9 bases map to TRBD1. With V trimmed by 4 bases and J by 8 bases, 6 bases remained unmatched. The CDR3 contains 15 residues. Per germline, CDR1 SGHTA and CDR2 FQGNSA. CDR3 sequence (DNA): TGTGCCAGCAGCTACCAGACAGGGGGGGATTCACCCCTCCACTTT. Residues: CASSYQTGGDSPLHF.

The sample holds a few counts of this clonotype. This chain joins TRBV5-5 and TRBJ1-4; 7 bases map to TRBD1. Germline CDR1 SGHKS, CDR2 YYEKEE (reference sequence). Germline trimming cut 7 bases from V and 0 bases from J; bases unmatched to any gene: 12. CDR3 length equals 17 residues. The CDR3 here is CASRDRDSSATNEKLFF. The CDR3 region has the DNA TGTGCCAGCCGCGACCGGGACAGTAGTGCAACTAATGAAAAACTGTTTTTT.

V usage is TRBV29-1 and J usage is TRBJ2-3; D is uncertain. V lost 5 bases and J 1 base, leaving 13 bases between the germline ends. The CDR3 length is 14 residues. Germline CDR1 is SQVTM and CDR2 is ANQGSEA. The DNA for the CDR3 is TGCAGCGTTCTTTATGTCAGCCGCACAGATACGCAGTATTTT. Protein: CSVLYVSRTDTQYF.

This clonotype was seen a few times. The V call is TRBV7-2, the J call TRBJ2-2, with D maybe TRBD1 (6 bases). This CDR3 spans 14 amino acids. V lost 8 bases, J lost 1 base, and 11 bases lay in between. Germline values: CDR1 SGHTA, CDR2 FQGNSA. The CDR3 spells CASGGGLNTGELFF. For the CDR3, the DNA is TGTGCCAGCGGTGGGGGCCTGAACACCGGGGAGCTGTTTTTT. Filled out from reference TRBV7-2 and TRBJ2-2, the complete variable domain reads GAGVSQSPSNKVTEKGKDVELRCDPISGHTALYWYRQSLGQGLEFLIYFQGNSAPDKSGLPSDRFSAERTGGSVSTLTIQRTQQEDSAVYLCASGGGLNTGELFFGEGSRLTVL.

The chain joins TRBV30 to TRBJ1-2; unclear D gene. The V and J ends lost 3 bases and 4 bases respectively, with 9 bases between them. CDR1 and CDR2 from the germline V gene are GTSNPN and SVGIG (reference sequence). The CDR3 has 12 amino acids. The CDR3 DNA follows: TGTGCCTGGAGGGCCCGACCCTATGGCTACACCTTC. Amino acids: CAWRARPYGYTF.

This clonotype came up many times. J is TRBJ2-3 and V is TRBV12-3 or TRBV12-4, with D uncertain. V lost 2 bases and J lost 2, with 11 bases in between. CDR3 length equals 15 residues. The CDR3 spells CASSLNLQFTDTQYF. In nucleotides, the CDR3 is TGTGCCAGCAGTTTAAATCTGCAGTTCACAGATACGCAGTATTTT.

This clonotype was observed a handful of times. The gene calls are TRBV5-1 and TRBJ2-7, with 12 bases identical to TRBD1. Germline CDR1 reads SGHRS; CDR2 reads YFSETQ. J lost 7 bases, V lost 4 bases, and 6 bases had no gene match. This CDR3 region has 14 residues. In DNA, the CDR3 is TGCGCCAGCAGCGGGGGACAGGGGGCGAGTGAGCAGTACTTC. Protein product: CASSGGQGASEQYF.

The chain couples TRBV29-1 to TRBJ2-1; possibly TRBD1 for D (5 bases). This CDR3 is 13 amino acids long. The V gene's germline CDR1 is SQVTM and CDR2 ANQGSEA. CDR3 DNA: TGCAGTACTGGGGCAGAGACGTACAATGAGCAGTTCTTC. Translated: CSTGAETYNEQFF.

The sample holds many counts of this clonotype. The rearrangement links TRBV3-1 to TRBJ2-2; D unclear. This CDR3 region has 12 residues. V dropped 3 bases and J dropped 3 bases, with 2 bases sitting between them. Germline loops: CDR1 LGHDT, CDR2 YNNKEL (reference sequence). CDR3 sequence (DNA): TGTGCCAGCAGCCAGCACACCGGGGAGCTGTTTTTT. Its protein product is CASSQHTGELFF. Filled out from reference TRBV3-1 and TRBJ2-2, the complete variable domain reads DTAVSQTPKYLVTQMGNDKSIKCEQNLGHDTMYWYKQDSKKFLKIMFSYNNKELIINETVPNRFSPKSPDKAHLNLHINSLELGDSAVYFCASSQHTGELFFGEGSRLTVL.

This clonotype has just a few counts. The chain joins TRBV5-6 to TRBJ2-5, with D possibly being TRBD1 (5 bases). Looked up from germline, CDR1 is SGHDT and CDR2 is YYEEEE. V lost 0 bases and J lost 5, with 11 bases in between. This CDR3 is 14 amino acids long. CDR3 residues: CASSLVQEGETQYF. The DNA for the CDR3 is TGTGCCAGCAGCTTGGTACAGGAAGGGGAGACCCAGTACTTC.

The genes are TRBV12-3 or TRBV12-4 and TRBJ2-5, with TRBD1 matching over 7 bases. Trimming removed 5 bases from V and 2 bases from J; junction bases left unmatched: 8. This CDR3 comprises 15 residues. Written as DNA, the CDR3 is TGTGCCAGCAGTCCCAGGACAGGTGGACAAGAGACCCAGTACTTC. As protein: CASSPRTGGQETQYF.

This clonotype was counted only a few times. The chain has TRBV5-1 and TRBJ2-1; TRBD1 matches at 8 bases. The CDR3 length is 14 residues. CDR1 is SGHRS and CDR2 is YFSETQ in the germline V gene. V shed 6 bases, J shed 2 bases, and the junction held 4 bases outside the gene matches. CDR3: CASKTGGTYNEQFF. CDR3 coding DNA: TGCGCCAGCAAAACAGGGGGTACCTACAATGAGCAGTTCTTC.

This clonotype was recorded at least ten times. The chain uses TRBV12-3 or TRBV12-4 and TRBJ2-7; 9 nucleotides match TRBD1. This CDR3 comprises 13 residues. V dropped 2 bases and J dropped 5; count of bases not matched to a gene: 1. The CDR3 region has the DNA TGTGCCAGCAGTTTAACAGGGGGCCACGAGCAGTACTTC. Its translation: CASSLTGGHEQYF.

This clonotype was detected many times. This rearrangement joins TRBV6-2 or TRBV6-3 to TRBJ2-7, with D possibly called TRBD1 or TRBD2 (5 bases each). The CDR3 consists of 12 residues. Germline CDR1 MNHEY, CDR2 SVGEGT. Trimming took off 6 bases at V and 4 bases at J, with 10 bases between the two ends. The CDR3 region has the DNA TGTGCCAGCAGCCAATGGGGGTACGAGCAGTACTTC. This codes for CASSQWGYEQYF.

This clonotype was recorded a few times. The chain links TRBV9 to TRBJ2-1, with 8 bases lining up with TRBD1. Trimming cost V 4 bases and J 6 bases; bases outside gene matches: 9. In germline, CDR1 is SGDLS, CDR2 YYNGEE. This CDR3 is built from 15 residues. The CDR3 here is CASSYSGRGLNEQFF. The CDR3 DNA reads as TGTGCCAGCAGCTACTCGGGCAGGGGGCTCAATGAGCAGTTCTTC.

The chain combines TRBV29-1 with TRBJ2-1, with D unresolved. Trimming pared 7 bases from V and 2 bases from J, leaving 9 bases between. There are 12 residues in the CDR3. CDR1 and CDR2 from the germline V gene are SQVTM and ANQGSEA. In nucleotides, the CDR3 is TGCAGCGCGACCCTCACCTACAATGAGCAGTTCTTC. This gives the protein CSATLTYNEQFF.

The chain links TRBV28 to TRBJ2-7; the D gene is possibly TRBD1 (6 bases). The CDR3 has 21 residues. Per the germline V gene, CDR1 is MDHEN and CDR2 is SYDVKM. The V and J ends lost 2 bases and 1 base respectively, with 30 bases between them. CDR3 in amino acids: CASSLHHPRGGDGGQSYEQYF. CDR3 in DNA: TGTGCCAGCAGTTTACACCATCCCAGGGGTGGGGATGGAGGCCAGTCCTACGAGCAGTACTTC.

This clonotype came up once. This chain links TRBV2 with TRBJ2-7; D tentatively fits TRBD1 or TRBD2 (6 bases each). The germline V gene encodes CDR1 SNHLY and CDR2 FYNNEI. The length of the CDR3 is 17 residues. V was shortened by 6 bases and J by 1 base, with 22 bases between the two germline ends. The CDR3 protein is CASRPPVDTGTSYEQYF. The CDR3 region has the DNA TGTGCCAGCAGGCCACCAGTGGATACAGGGACTTCCTACGAGCAGTACTTC.

The chain is built from TRBV30 and TRBJ2-1; 10 positions agree with TRBD1. The V gene's germline CDR1 is GTSNPN and CDR2 SVGIG (reference sequence). The CDR3 sequence is 14 residues long. J was trimmed by 4 bases and V by 3 bases; bases with no gene match: 3. The CDR3 sequence is CAWSQGQGYNEQFF. CDR3 DNA: TGTGCCTGGAGCCAGGGACAGGGGTACAATGAGCAGTTCTTC.

This clonotype was seen a handful of times. The genes are TRBV12-5 and TRBJ1-5; D unclear. Looked up from germline, CDR1 is LGHNT and CDR2 is FRNRAP. This CDR3 has 14 amino acids. The V end was cut by 1 base, the J end by 3 bases, with 7 bases between. CDR3 DNA sequence: TGTGCTAGTGGTTTGGCCGGTATCAATCAGCCCCAGCATTTT. Translation gives CASGLAGINQPQHF.

The chain is built from TRBV20-1 and TRBJ2-3; D gene uncertain. The CDR3 is made up of 12 amino acids. CDR1 is DFQATT and CDR2 is SNEGSKA in the germline V gene (reference sequence). Trimming shortened V by 5 bases and J by 2 bases, and 8 bases separated the two germline ends. CDR3 protein: CSALPDTDTQYF. The CDR3 nucleotides read TGCAGTGCTCTCCCCGACACAGATACGCAGTATTTT.

At least ten counts were recorded for this clonotype. V gene TRBV18 combines with J gene TRBJ2-2, with D unclear. The germline V gene encodes CDR1 KGHSH and CDR2 LQKENI. The CDR3 has 18 residues. Deletions cut 3 bases from V and 0 bases from J, with 17 bases between. DNA of the CDR3: TGTGCCAGCTCACCTAGCACGCTAGGATACACGAACACCGGGGAGCTGTTTTTT. Its translation is CASSPSTLGYTNTGELFF.

The chain joins TRBV4-3 to TRBJ1-2; D is possibly TRBD1 (6 bases). In germline, CDR1 is LGHNA, CDR2 YSLEER. CDR3 size: 14 residues. Trimming removed 3 bases from V and 1 base from J, with 9 bases in between. In DNA, the CDR3 is TGCGCCAGCAGCCAGATACAGGGTAACTATGGCTACACCTTC. Its translation is CASSQIQGNYGYTF.

The rearrangement joins TRBV6-1 to TRBJ2-3; 8 bases align to TRBD1. CDR3 size: 15 residues. The V gene's germline CDR1 is MNHNS and CDR2 SASEGT. The V segment lost 6 bases and the J segment 8 bases; nucleotides outside the gene matches: 13. The CDR3 spells CASRSYQGAGGTQYF. For the CDR3, the DNA is TGTGCCAGCAGGTCATACCAGGGGGCTGGAGGTACGCAGTATTTT.

This clonotype showed up many times. The chain employs TRBV12-3 or TRBV12-4 and TRBJ1-5; TRBD1 agrees at 9 bases. V gave up 3 bases and J gave up 3 bases; unmatched junction bases: 6. This CDR3 has 16 amino acids. CDR3 sequence: CASSLGTGSFNQPQHF. The CDR3 nucleotides read TGTGCCAGCAGTTTGGGGACAGGGAGTTTCAATCAGCCCCAGCATTTT.